This T cell receptor (beta chain) comes out of a study of T cell responses to AZD1222 COVID-19 vaccine (dated by TCRdb to the early 2020s). Study-wide context: TCR sequencing was performed for roughly 240 trial participants, of whom approximately 200 were given two doses of AZD1222 and 26 were given two doses of MenACWY control vaccine. Enrollment into the trials was organized by age into subgroups of 18-55, 56-69 and 70-plus years, and those subgroups contained roughly 140, 27 and 60 TCR-sequenced participants, respectively.

The CDR3 regions of human TCRbeta chains were analyzed by immunosequencing. In the source study's methods: TCRs in the repertoires were matched against a reference library of SARS-CoV-2-specific TCRs that had been generated with the MIRA antigen-specificity platform. Breadth was defined as the fraction of unique TCRs that were SARS-CoV-2-associated, and depth was defined as the fraction of total T cells that were SARS-CoV-2-associated. Using the MIRA data, every spike-specific TCR was mapped to the spike region that the TCR reacted to and assigned to either a CD4 or a CD8 class. Log10-transformed breadth and depth values were compared by one-way ANOVA with Sidak's multiple comparisons tests. The clones in this table, taken by TCRdb from immuneACCESS, are in-frame only. Not every clone is retained; where verified, under half of the shortfall comes from an unresolved V gene, and the cause of the rest is unknown. V and J calls and clone size follow that table, whereas D and trimming were derived from the DNA. The sample table lists about 110,000 clones, roughly 87% of them with a count of one. The ten largest account for about 2.5% of the sample.

What the authors observed across the whole study: Reportedly, almost half of the unique spike-specific TCRs recognized epitopes lying outside the regions that are mutated in the B.1.351 and B.1.1.7 variants. After two AZD1222 doses, both the breadth and the depth of spike-specific TCRs were significantly higher than at day 0 and than in MenACWY recipients. In the small 56-69-year group, the increase in depth fell short of significance, most likely because of low power. Participants were mostly white British, with more females than males. The authors suggested clonal diversity may have been underestimated. Because no day 14 peak-response samples were available, the repertoires could be characterized only after the peak T cell response. Conclusions about previously exposed vaccinees were limited because only six AZD1222 recipients were SARS-CoV-2 seropositive at baseline. Vaccine-associated CD4 TCRs spanned the whole spike protein, with dominant responses in regions 160-218 and 743-854.

Remarks on this clone: Its antigen specificity is not known. The input lacks base qualities; no much larger clone sits a single base away.

Sample time point, as interpreted from the label and publication: about 28 days (+/-7) after the second vaccine dose. AZD1222 recipients given second doses at about 4 weeks or at about 12 weeks were pooled, since spike-specific TCR depth and breadth were not found to differ between the two schedules. The vaccinee samples were drawn from two UK trials, COV001 and COV002, one of which was a single-blind randomized controlled phase 2/3 trial testing AZD1222 (ChAdOx1 nCoV-19) in healthy adults. Trial participant PBMC samples were collected at day 0 and day 28 after the second dose for TCRbeta chain sequencing. V is clipped by 4 bases and J by 3 bases, and the sequence between their germline boundaries is 6 bases long. CDR1 MNHEY and CDR2 SVGEGT are derived from the germline V gene. The CDR3 sequence holds 13 residues, the cysteine and phenylalanine included. This entry keeps only the CDR3 DNA: 39 bases, framed from base 1.

The sequence came from an adult who received the AZD1222 COVID-19 vaccine. The rearrangement joined TRBV6-2 or TRBV6-3 to TRBJ2-2; the D gene identity is not certain. This sample comprised peripheral blood, obtained 28 days after the second AZD1222 dose. Here the CDR3 is given as CASSLTHTGELFF. The DNA sequence is TGTGCCAGCAGTTTGACACACACCGGGGAGCTGTTTTTT.